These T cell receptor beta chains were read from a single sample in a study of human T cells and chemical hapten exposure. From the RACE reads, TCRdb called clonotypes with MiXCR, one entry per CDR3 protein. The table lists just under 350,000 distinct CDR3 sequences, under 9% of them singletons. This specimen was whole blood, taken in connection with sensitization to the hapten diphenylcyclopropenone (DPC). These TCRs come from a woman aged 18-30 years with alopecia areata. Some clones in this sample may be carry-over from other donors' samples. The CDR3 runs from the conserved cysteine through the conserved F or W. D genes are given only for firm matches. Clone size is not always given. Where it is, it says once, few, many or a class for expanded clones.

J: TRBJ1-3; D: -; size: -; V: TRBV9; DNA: TGTGCCAGCAGCGAGACCCCTGGAAACACCATATATTTT; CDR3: CASSETPGNTIYF
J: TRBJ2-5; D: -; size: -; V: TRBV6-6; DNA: TGTGCCAGCGATCGGGACTCGAACCAAGAGACCCAGTACTTC; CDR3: CASDRDSNQETQYF
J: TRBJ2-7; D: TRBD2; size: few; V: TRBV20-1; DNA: TGCAGTGCGGCGGGGGAGCCCTACGAGCAGTACTTC; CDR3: CSAAGEPYEQYF
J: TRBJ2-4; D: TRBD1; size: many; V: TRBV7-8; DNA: TGTGCCAGCCGCCCCACGGGACAGGGCAAAAACATTCAGTACTTC; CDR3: CASRPTGQGKNIQYF
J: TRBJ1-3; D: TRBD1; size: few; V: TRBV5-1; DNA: TGCGCCAGCAGCCGAGGGTACAGGGGAGCCGGAAACACCATATATTTT; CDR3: CASSRGYRGAGNTIYF
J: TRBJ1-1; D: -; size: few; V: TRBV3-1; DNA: TGTGCCAGCAGCCAAACCGGGACACCATATGAAGCTTTCTTT; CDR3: CASSQTGTPYEAFF
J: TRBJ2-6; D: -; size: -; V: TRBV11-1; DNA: TGTGCCAGCAGCTATCCTCCCCGACAGAACCCTAGAGCCCCCTCTGGGGCCAACGTCCTGACTTTC; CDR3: CASSYPPRQNPRAPSGANVLTF
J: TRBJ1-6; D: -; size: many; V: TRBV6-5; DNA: TGTGCCAGCAGTTACGACAGTAATTCACCCCTCCACTTT; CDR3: CASSYDSNSPLHF
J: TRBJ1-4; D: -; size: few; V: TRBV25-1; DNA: TGTGCCACAGGGCGGGACGGTGCAACTAATGAAAAACTGTTTTTT; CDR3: CATGRDGATNEKLFF
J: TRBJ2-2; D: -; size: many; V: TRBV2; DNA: TGTGCCAGCATTGGGCAGGGAGCCACCGGGGAGCTGTTTTTT; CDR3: CASIGQGATGELFF
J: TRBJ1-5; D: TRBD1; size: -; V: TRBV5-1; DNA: TGCGCCAGCAGCTATACAGGGGCTCCCAATCAGCCCCAGCATTTT; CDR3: CASSYTGAPNQPQHF
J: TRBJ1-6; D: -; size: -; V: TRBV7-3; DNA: TGTGCCAGCGGGGGGGCCGCCAGCTCACCCCTCCACTTT; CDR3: CASGGAASSPLHF
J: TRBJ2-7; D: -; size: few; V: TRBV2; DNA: TGTGCCAGCAGTGTACTAAAGACCCATGGGTACTTC; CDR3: CASSVLKTHGYF
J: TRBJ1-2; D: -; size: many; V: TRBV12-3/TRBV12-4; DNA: TGTGCCAGCAGTTCGTGGACAGATGGCTACACCTTC; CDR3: CASSSWTDGYTF
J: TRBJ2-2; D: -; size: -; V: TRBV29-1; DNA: TGCAGCGGAGGCTCACCGAACACCGGGGAGCTGTTTTTT; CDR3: CSGGSPNTGELFF
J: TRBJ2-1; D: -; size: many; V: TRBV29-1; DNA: TGCAGCGTTGATGAGTACAGTCCCCCCTACAATGAGCAGTTCTTC; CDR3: CSVDEYSPPYNEQFF
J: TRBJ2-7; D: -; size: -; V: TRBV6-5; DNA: TGTGCCAGCAGCCTTGGTACGGGAAAGGACGAGCAGTACTTC; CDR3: CASSLGTGKDEQYF
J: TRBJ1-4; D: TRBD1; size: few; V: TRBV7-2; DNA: TGTGCCAGCAGCCGGACAGGGATTAATGAAAAACTGTTTTTT; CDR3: CASSRTGINEKLFF
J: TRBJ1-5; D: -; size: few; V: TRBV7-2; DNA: TGTGCCAGCAGCTTAGGGTATGAGTGGCAGCCCCAGCATTTT; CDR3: CASSLGYEWQPQHF
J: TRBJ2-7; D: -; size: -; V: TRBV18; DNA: TGTGCCAGCTCACCAGGCGGCATCGTCTACGAGCAGTACTTC; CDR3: CASSPGGIVYEQYF
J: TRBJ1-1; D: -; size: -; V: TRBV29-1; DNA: TGCAGCATCGTCCCAGGCAGGGACACTGAAGCTTTCTTT; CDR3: CSIVPGRDTEAFF
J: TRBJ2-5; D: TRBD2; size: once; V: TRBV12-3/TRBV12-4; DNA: TGTGCCAGCAGCACTCTAGCGGGGGAGCAAGAGACCCAGTACTTC; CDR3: CASSTLAGEQETQYF
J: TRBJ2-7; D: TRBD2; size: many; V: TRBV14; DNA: TGTGCCAGCAGCCAAGATGTTAGCGGGGTCTACGAGCAGTACTTC; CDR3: CASSQDVSGVYEQYF
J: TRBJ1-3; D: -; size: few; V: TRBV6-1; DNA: TGTGCCAGCAGTGAAAGGTACTCTGGAAACACCATATATTTT; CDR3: CASSERYSGNTIYF
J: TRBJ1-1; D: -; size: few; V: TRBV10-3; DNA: TGTGCCATCAGTGAAGGATCGTGGGATGAAGCTTTCTTT; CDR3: CAISEGSWDEAFF
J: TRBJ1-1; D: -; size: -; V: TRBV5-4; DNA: TGTGCCAGCAGCCCTGACACCATGAACACTGAAGCTTTCTTT; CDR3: CASSPDTMNTEAFF
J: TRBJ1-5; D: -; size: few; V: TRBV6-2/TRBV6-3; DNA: TGTGCCAGCCGCCATTTTAGCAATCAGCCCCAGCATTTT; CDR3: CASRHFSNQPQHF
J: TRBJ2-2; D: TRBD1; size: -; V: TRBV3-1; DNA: TGTGCCAGCAGCCAAGATCTGAGACAGGGCGGCACCGGGGAGCTGATTTTT; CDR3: CASSQDLRQGGTGELIF
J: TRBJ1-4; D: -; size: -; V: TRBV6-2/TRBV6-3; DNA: TGTGCCAGCAGCTACGGGACACTTTGGGAAAAACTGTTTTTT; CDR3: CASSYGTLWEKLFF
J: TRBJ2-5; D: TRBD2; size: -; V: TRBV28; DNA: TGTGCCAGCAGTTTTTTTGCACTAGCGGGGGGGCTGCAAGAGACCCAGTACTTC; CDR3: CASSFFALAGGLQETQYF
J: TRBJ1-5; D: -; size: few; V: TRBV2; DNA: TGTGCCAGCAAGGGTGGTGGTAGCAATCAGCCCCAGCATTTT; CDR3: CASKGGGSNQPQHF
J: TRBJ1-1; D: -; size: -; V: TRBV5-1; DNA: TGCGCCAGCAGCTTGGGTAAGAGGACTGAAGCTTTCTTT; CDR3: CASSLGKRTEAFF
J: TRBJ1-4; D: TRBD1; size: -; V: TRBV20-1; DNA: TGCAGTGCACTCTCTGGACAGGGTAATGAAAAACTGTTTTTT; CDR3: CSALSGQGNEKLFF
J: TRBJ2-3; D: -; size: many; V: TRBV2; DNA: TGTGCCAGCAGTGAAGACAGGACGCAGTATTTT; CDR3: CASSEDRTQYF
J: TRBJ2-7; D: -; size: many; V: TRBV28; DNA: TGTGCCACATTTGGGAACCCGCCTTACGAGCAGTACTTC; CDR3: CATFGNPPYEQYF
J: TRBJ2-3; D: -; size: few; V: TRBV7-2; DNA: TGTGCCAGCAGCTTCGGCGCGGGCGGCGATACGCAGTATTTT; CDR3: CASSFGAGGDTQYF
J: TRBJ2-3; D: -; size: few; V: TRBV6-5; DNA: TGTGCCAGCAGTTTAGGGGGGGGGTACCAGAGCACAGATACGCAGTATTTT; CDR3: CASSLGGGYQSTDTQYF
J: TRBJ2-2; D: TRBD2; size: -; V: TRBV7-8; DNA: TGTGCCAGCAGCTCAAGACTAGCGGGGGACACCGGGGAGCTGTTTTTT; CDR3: CASSSRLAGDTGELFF
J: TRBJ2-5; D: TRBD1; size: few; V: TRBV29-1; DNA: TGCAGCGTTGGAGGGACAGGCCAAGAGACCCAGTACTTC; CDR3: CSVGGTGQETQYF
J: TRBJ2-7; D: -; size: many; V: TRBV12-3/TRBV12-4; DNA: TGTGCCAGCAGCCCGGACCTCAACTCCTACGAGCAGTACTTC; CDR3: CASSPDLNSYEQYF
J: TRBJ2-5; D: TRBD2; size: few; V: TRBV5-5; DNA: TGTGCCAGCAGCTTGAAGGGCCAGCGGGGGCCAGAGACCCAGTACTTC; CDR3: CASSLKGQRGPETQYF
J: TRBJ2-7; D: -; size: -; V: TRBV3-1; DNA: TGTGCCAGCAGCCCGCGGGGTGCCGGCAAGCAGTACTTC; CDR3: CASSPRGAGKQYF
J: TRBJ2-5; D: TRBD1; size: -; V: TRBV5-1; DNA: TGCGCCAGCAGCTTAGCGACAGGGGGTCAAGAGACCCAGTACTTC; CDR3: CASSLATGGQETQYF
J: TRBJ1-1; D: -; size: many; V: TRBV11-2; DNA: TGTGCCAGCAGCTCTGGACGGGAAGCTTTCTTT; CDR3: CASSSGREAFF
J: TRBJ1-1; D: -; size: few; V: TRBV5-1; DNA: TGCGCCAGCAGCTTACTTCGGGTCCTCCCTGTTTTCTTT; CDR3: CASSLLRVLPVFF
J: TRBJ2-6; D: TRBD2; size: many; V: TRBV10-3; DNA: TGTGCCATCAGTGAGTCGCCAGGGACTACTGGGGCCAACGTCCTGACTTTC; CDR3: CAISESPGTTGANVLTF
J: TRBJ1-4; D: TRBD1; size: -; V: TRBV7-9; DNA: TGTGCCAGCAGCATCGACAGGGGAGGGGATGAAAAACTGTTTTTT; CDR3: CASSIDRGGDEKLFF
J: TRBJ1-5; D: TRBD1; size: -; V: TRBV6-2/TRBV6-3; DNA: TGTGCCAGCAGAACCGGACAGGGTAGCAATCAGCCCCAGCATTTT; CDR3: CASRTGQGSNQPQHF
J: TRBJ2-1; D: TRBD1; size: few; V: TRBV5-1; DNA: TGCGCCAGCAGCAGGGCCGGGGACAGCTCCTACAATGAGCAGTTCTTC; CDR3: CASSRAGDSSYNEQFF
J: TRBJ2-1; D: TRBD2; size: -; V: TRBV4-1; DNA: TGCGCCAGCAGCCAAGAGTCCCGGGACTACTTTTACAATGAGCAGTTCTTC; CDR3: CASSQESRDYFYNEQFF
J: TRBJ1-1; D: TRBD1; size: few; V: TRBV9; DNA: TGTGCCAGCAGCGTAGAAGGGAGGGGACAGGTCGCTTTCTTT; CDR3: CASSVEGRGQVAFF
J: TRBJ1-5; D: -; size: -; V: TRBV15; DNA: TGTGCCACCAGCAGAGAGGGTTTGAGCAATCAGCCCCAGCATTTT; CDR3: CATSREGLSNQPQHF
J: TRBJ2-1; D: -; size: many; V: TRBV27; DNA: TGTGCCAGCAGTTTAAGCGCCAATGAGCAGTTCTTC; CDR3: CASSLSANEQFF
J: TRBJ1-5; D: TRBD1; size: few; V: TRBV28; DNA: TGTGCCAGCAGTCTCCAGTCCCCCGGGACAGGCAATCAGCCCCAGCATTTT; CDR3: CASSLQSPGTGNQPQHF